A single sample is the source of the 23 T cell receptor beta chains below, sequenced in a study of T cells of healthy individuals. MiXCR was run by TCRdb on the 5' RACE reads, yielding one entry per CDR3 protein. The sample lists 45,000 to 60,000 distinct CDR3 sequences; roughly 14% were seen once. These receptors were collected from a human donor in good health.

The chain couples TRBV5-1 to TRBJ1-1, with a possible D match to TRBD1 (5 bases). Germline values: CDR1 SGHRS, CDR2 YFSETQ. The CDR3 runs to 17 residues. Trimming removed 6 bases at V and 3 bases at J, with 24 bases between. CDR3 nucleotides: TGCGCCAGCACCTCGACGGTCGGGGGATCGAAGCACACTGAAGCTTTCTTT. The encoded protein is CASTSTVGGSKHTEAFF. The complete variable domain, with remaining parts taken from reference TRBV5-1 and TRBJ1-1, reads KAGVTQTPRYLIKTRGQQVTLSCSPISGHRSVSWYQQTPGQGLQFLFEYFSETQRNKGNFPGRFSGRQFSNSRSEMNVSTLELGDSALYLCASTSTVGGSKHTEAFFGQGTRLTVV.

The sample holds many counts of this clonotype. The genes are TRBV28 and TRBJ2-1, with 14 bases identical to TRBD2. The germline CDR1 and CDR2 sequences are MDHEN and SYDVKM. The CDR3 is made up of 17 amino acids. The V and J ends lost 5 bases and 8 bases, in that order; junction bases with no gene match: 11. The CDR3: CASSTDWTSGRPDEQFF. The CDR3 nucleotides are TGTGCCAGCAGTACAGACTGGACTAGCGGGAGGCCGGATGAGCAGTTCTTC.

The sample holds many counts of this clonotype. This chain links TRBV2 with TRBJ1-2; D remains ambiguous. The CDR3 is made up of 12 amino acids. V was pared by 0 bases and J by 4 bases, with 3 bases between. Germline CDR1 and CDR2: SNHLY and FYNNEI. The CDR3 DNA follows: TGTGCCAGCAGTGAAGCGCCCTATGGCTACACCTTC. Amino acid sequence: CASSEAPYGYTF.

The sample holds a few counts of this clonotype. J is TRBJ1-2 and V is TRBV29-1; D gene unclear. Trimming pared 5 bases from V and 1 base from J, leaving 17 bases between. The CDR3 loop spans 15 amino acids. Germline V gives CDR1 SQVTM, CDR2 ANQGSEA. The CDR3 spells CSVQVRQSNNYGYTF. In DNA, the CDR3 is TGCAGCGTTCAGGTCCGGCAGTCGAATAACTATGGCTACACCTTC.

Turning to this clonotype: Germline is not matched at one junction end, which may reflect a read error. V gene TRBV29-1 combines with J gene TRBJ2-7; 8 positions agree with TRBD1. CDR1 and CDR2 (germline): SQVTM, ANQGSEA. There are 13 residues in the CDR3. The DNA of the CDR3 is TGCAGCGTCGAAGCGGACAGGGACTACGAGCAGTACTTC. It translates to CSVEADRDYEQYF.

This clonotype was seen at least ten times. In DNA, the CDR3 is TGCAGCGTTGAAGAACGGACGAACACCGGGGAGCTGTTTTTT. Protein product: CSVEERTNTGELFF. The chain recombines TRBV29-1 with TRBJ2-2; no reliable D call. Germline values: CDR1 SQVTM, CDR2 ANQGSEA. Trimming cost V 0 bases and J 0 bases, with 5 bases left between them. This CDR3 region has 14 residues.

This clonotype came up many times. The chain has TRBV27 and TRBJ2-7; D call uncertain. In germline, CDR1 is MNHEY, CDR2 SMNVEV (reference sequence). CDR3 length: 23 residues. The V and J ends lost 4 bases and 3 bases respectively, with 40 bases between them. CDR3 amino acids: CASSCNHGNPVEGKTYACYEQYF. Written as DNA, the CDR3 is TGTGCCAGCAGTTGTAATCACGGAAATCCGGTAGAAGGAAAAACTTACGCTTGCTACGAGCAGTACTTC.

The chain joins TRBV7-2 to TRBJ2-5, with 15 bases lining up with TRBD2. Trimming cost V 4 bases and J 4 bases; bases outside gene matches: 7. This CDR3 region has 17 residues. Germline CDR1 reads SGHTA; CDR2 reads FQGNSA. The CDR3 is CASSSWTSGGARETQYF. DNA for the CDR3: TGTGCCAGCAGCTCCTGGACTAGCGGGGGGGCCAGAGAGACCCAGTACTTC.

The rearrangement uses TRBV7-9 and TRBJ2-1; 10 positions agree with TRBD2. The germline CDR1 and CDR2 sequences are SEHNR and FQNEAQ (reference sequence). Trimming took 2 bases from V and 12 from J; bases not matched to a gene: 13. This CDR3 region has 16 residues. The chain's CDR3 is CASSLTFLAGELGQFF. CDR3 nucleotide sequence: TGTGCCAGCAGCTTAACCTTCCTAGCGGGGGAATTAGGGCAGTTCTTC. The entire variable domain, with the rest obtained from reference TRBV7-9 and TRBJ2-1, is as follows: DTGVSQNPRHKITKRGQNVTFRCDPISEHNRLYWYRQTLGQGPEFLTYFQNEAQLEKSRLLSDRFSAERPKGSFSTLEIQRTEQGDSAMYLCASSLTFLAGELGQFFGPGTRLTVL.

This clonotype has only one observation. The genes are TRBV18 and TRBJ1-2, with D unclear. The CDR3 is made up of 14 amino acids. V was pared by 5 bases and J by 4 bases, with 14 bases between. Germline V lookup: CDR1 KGHSH, CDR2 LQKENI. CDR3 nucleotide sequence: TGTGCCAGCTCAACTTTAAGTGGCAGCTATGGCTACACCTTC. Encoded protein: CASSTLSGSYGYTF.

The chain employs TRBV11-2 and TRBJ2-1, with D hard to call. Trimming took off 5 bases at V and 9 bases at J, with 14 bases between the two ends. This CDR3 is 13 amino acids long. Germline-derived CDR1 and CDR2 are SGHAT and FQNNGV. The CDR3 nucleotides read TGTGCCAGCAGCCGTCTCAGGAATACTGAGCAGTTCTTC. Its protein product is CASSRLRNTEQFF.

This clonotype was counted ten times or more. The chain has TRBV9 and TRBJ2-5; D gene ambiguous. Between the trimmed V and J ends, which lost 4 bases and 5 bases, there was a span of 15 bases. This CDR3 region has 14 residues. Germline CDR1 and CDR2: SGDLS and YYNGEE. As DNA, the CDR3 is TGTGCCAGCAGCTATGACTCATCCAGGGAGACCCAGTACTTC. Translated: CASSYDSSRETQYF.

This clonotype has at least ten counts. The chain combines TRBV20-1 with TRBJ2-7, with D possibly TRBD2 on 5 matching bases. Germline-derived CDR1 and CDR2 are DFQATT and SNEGSKA (reference sequence). The CDR3 runs to 15 residues. The V gene lost 4 bases and the J gene lost 2 bases, with 18 bases spanning the gap. The CDR3 DNA reads as TGCAGTGCTAACGCCCTGGCTAGCCCAGCCTACGAGCAGTACTTC. Protein product: CSANALASPAYEQYF.

This clonotype was counted ten times or more. The J gene is TRBJ1-1, the V gene TRBV3-1; no firm D call. The ends were cut back, 2 bases at V and 4 bases at J, with 2 bases in the middle. Per the germline V gene, CDR1 is LGHDT and CDR2 is YNNKEL (reference sequence). This CDR3 is built from 11 residues. As DNA, the CDR3 is TGTGCCAGCAGCCAAACCACTGAAGCTTTCTTT. This gives the protein CASSQTTEAFF.

This clonotype was seen repeatedly, ten times or more. The chain has TRBV6-2 or TRBV6-3 and TRBJ2-2; D not certain. Germline CDR1 MNHEY, CDR2 SVGEGT. V was pared by 8 bases and J by 8 bases, with 21 bases between. The CDR3 is 15 residues long. The CDR3 reads CASAIQEPNIGELFF. The CDR3 nucleotides are TGTGCCAGCGCAATCCAGGAGCCTAACATTGGGGAGCTGTTTTTT.

This clonotype was observed at least ten times. The chain's CDR3 is CASSPATYEQYF. The DNA for the CDR3 is TGTGCCAGCAGCCCTGCGACCTACGAGCAGTACTTC. The rearrangement links TRBV5-8 to TRBJ2-7; D gene uncertain. Germline V lookup: CDR1 SGHTS, CDR2 YDEGEE. Trimming left V 4 bases short and J 2 bases short, with 7 bases between. The CDR3 has 12 amino acids.

This chain connects TRBV10-3 to TRBJ2-7, with a weak D call TRBD1 (6 bases). Germline assignment: CDR1 ENHRY and CDR2 SYGVKD. CDR3 size: 15 residues. The V and J ends lost 3 bases and 7 bases respectively, with 19 bases between them. CDR3 region: CAISDRETGSSEQYF. CDR3 sequence (DNA): TGTGCCATCAGTGACAGGGAGACAGGATCCTCGGAGCAGTACTTC.

This clonotype was detected ten times or more. The chain combines TRBV20-1 with TRBJ1-1; D not certain. CDR3 length: 12 residues. The ends were cut back, 4 bases at V and 1 base at J, with 7 bases in the middle. Per the germline V gene, CDR1 is DFQATT and CDR2 is SNEGSKA (reference sequence). The CDR3 DNA follows: TGCAGTGCTAACGTGGGGAACACTGAAGCTTTCTTT. Its translation is CSANVGNTEAFF.

This clonotype has a handful of counts. This sequence joins TRBV2 and TRBJ2-4, with 8 bases identical to TRBD2. Germline CDR1 SNHLY, CDR2 FYNNEI. This CDR3 contains 16 residues. With V trimmed by 2 bases and J by 0 bases, 3 bases remained unmatched. The CDR3 DNA is TGTGCCAGCAGTGAACGCGGGGGGCTAGCCAAAAACATTCAGTACTTC. Its translation: CASSERGGLAKNIQYF.

This clonotype was counted many times. This chain links TRBV6-2 or TRBV6-3 with TRBJ2-7, with TRBD2 matching 15 bases. This CDR3 has 20 amino acids. The V and J ends lost 2 bases and 3 bases, in that order; junction bases with no gene match: 14. Germline lookup yields CDR1 MNHEY and CDR2 SVGEGT. The DNA for the CDR3 is TGTGCCAGCAGTTACCCCACCGGGACTAGCGGGGGGACCGTAGACTACGAGCAGTACTTC. Translating it yields CASSYPTGTSGGTVDYEQYF.

Only a few counts were recorded for this clonotype. The chain combines TRBV7-2 with TRBJ1-5; D is possibly TRBD1 (5 bases). Trimming took off 3 bases at V and 3 bases at J, with 12 bases between the two ends. CDR1 and CDR2 from the germline V gene are SGHTA and FQGNSA. The CDR3 is 15 residues long. The CDR3 spells CASSLQRGLNQPQHF. The DNA for the CDR3 is TGTGCCAGCAGCTTGCAGCGGGGCCTCAATCAGCCCCAGCATTTT.

This clonotype appeared many times. The genes are TRBV10-3 and TRBJ2-6, with D hard to call. The CDR3 is 15 residues long. Per germline, CDR1 ENHRY and CDR2 SYGVKD. Trimming cost V 8 bases and J 0 bases, with 11 bases left between them. CDR3 DNA sequence: TGTGCCATCCGGACGGATCCCTCTGGGGCCAACGTCCTGACTTTC. Its protein product is CAIRTDPSGANVLTF.

This clonotype turned up a few times. This rearrangement joins TRBV11-1 to TRBJ2-7; 7 nucleotides align to TRBD1. V dropped 5 bases and J dropped 5; count of bases not matched to a gene: 15. CDR1 and CDR2 (germline): SGHAT, FQDESV (reference sequence). The CDR3 is 16 residues long. CDR3 sequence reads: CASSTASDRKFHEQYF. The CDR3 bases are TGTGCCAGCAGCACCGCCTCGGACAGGAAATTTCACGAGCAGTACTTC.